This entry features one T cell receptor (beta chain) sequence. The clone's antigen remains unknown. No much larger clone is present one base from it, and per-base qualities are unavailable. The data belong to a study of cytomegalovirus exposure and HLA in healthy donors (dated by TCRdb to the late 2010s). Regarding the complete study: An earlier analysis of roughly 610 of the donors reported 276 Gb of sequence data and around 100 million unique TCR beta sequences obtained from 150 million to 200 million T cells. An early release that covered roughly 600 HLA-typed donors contained about 300 gigabases of sequencing data and roughly 84 million unique TCR sequences. The genetic ancestry cluster associated with self-reported Caucasian donors included 81% of the 398 genotyped donors. The study was designed to test whether signatures of past pathogen exposure could be identified by cataloging public T cell receptors. The study used immunosequencing to profile the T cell repertoires of hundreds of subjects and linked those repertoires to cytomegalovirus serostatus. A separate validation cohort of roughly 120 different subjects was used in addition to the roughly 620-subject first cohort. High-throughput TCR immunosequencing, statistical association of individual TCRs with disease status, and machine learning were combined to predict cytomegalovirus infection status. In a later analysis, previously published TCR beta repertoires from about 670 donors were re-analyzed and high-resolution HLA genotyping was added so that TCR occurrence patterns could be studied. The later analysis used no new phenotypic data to find candidate immune exposures, relying instead on TCR beta sequences and their occurrence across donors. In an earlier analysis of 550 to 700 of the donors, high-throughput TCR beta sequencing was used to judge whether each TCR beta V gene segment behaved as functional or pseudogenic. Donor age, sex, ethnicity and CMV serostatus were compiled alongside the repertoire data. A later genetic analysis used genome-wide SNP genotypes for about three fifths of the 666 donors, treating that subset as a discovery cohort. Every discovery cohort repertoire had been produced on one sequencing platform. HLA typing included class I and class II loci at four-digit resolution. Typing coverage varied by locus: roughly 620-630 donors for A, B, C, DRB1 and DQB1; roughly 510 for DQA1; some 610 for DPA1; around 490 for DPB1. Roughly 5 DR-DQ haplotypes were treated as single units for association and clustering because of strong linkage in the cohort. Across approximately 400 genotyped donors of the cohort, an average of about 240,000 unique TCR beta nucleotide sequences per donor were sequenced, and around 20% of those sequences were non-productive.

The cohort consisted of 650 to 850 healthy bone marrow donors. All cohort members were sampled while nominally healthy, although unrecorded immune exposures were likely present. The donor tested CMV seronegative and was one of the 352 seronegative cohort members. A peripheral blood sample was collected from each donor, and TCR beta sequencing was performed on peripheral blood mononuclear cells. Genomic DNA was extracted from the blood cell samples with the Qiagen DNeasy Blood Extraction Kit. Relative to germline, V is missing 0 bases and J is missing 11 bases, with 7 bases of the junction outside any gene match. The CDR3 runs 13 amino acids, cysteine and phenylalanine included. The CDR3 DNA has 39 bases and is translated from base 1. CDR1 and CDR2, looked up from the germline V gene, are SQVTM and ANQGSEA. Library preparation employed the immunoSEQ multiplex PCR assay. A mixture of 60 forward primers for TCR Vbeta segments and 13 reverse primers for TCR Jbeta segments was used in the multiplex PCR. Amplification of the CDR3 region of rearranged TCR beta genes was performed with a multiplex PCR assay on genomic DNA. The amplified TCR beta libraries were sequenced on the Illumina HiSeq System as 87-base-pair reads. In the authors' own workflow: A later analysis counted tens of millions of unique TCR beta chains across the 650 to 800 repertoires, and around 9.9 million of these chains were shared by at least two donors. A nearest-neighbor algorithm error-corrected the raw reads and collapsed the reads into unique sequences, merging closely related sequences to remove PCR and sequencing errors. Alignment of CDR3 sequences to IMGT reference sequences was used to assign V, D and J gene segments. For a sequence to be retained, a match of at least six nucleotides was required to both a V gene segment and a J gene segment. A rearrangement counted as productive if the CDR3 had no stop codons and remained in frame with V and J, and every other rearrangement counted as non-productive. CDR3 was defined according to IMGT convention as the region running from the second conserved V-encoded cysteine to the conserved J-encoded phenylalanine. The earlier analysis of fewer than 700 of the donors excluded sequences that lacked an unambiguous match to a single V gene segment. An earlier analysis of a few hundred of the donors classified V segments as functional when productive rearrangements were above 56.7% and as segregating when the standard deviation between donors was above 5%. A statistical classification framework was built for diagnosing cytomegalovirus status from the catalog of TCR beta chain sequences. In a later analysis, V and J genes were assigned by comparing TCR nucleotide sequences against IMGT/GENE-DB human TR gene sequences. In a later analysis, CDR3 sequences and most-parsimonious VDJ recombination scenarios were assigned using the TCRdist pipeline. In a later analysis, each TCR beta chain was defined by its CDR3 amino acid sequence together with its V-gene family, and reads without a unique V-gene family were excluded. A later analysis removed 550 to 700 highly shared, low-generation-probability nucleotide sequences to deal with suspected cross-contamination and a sequencing artifact. In a later analysis, a clonal expansion index was calculated for each public chain from normalized within-repertoire ranks of inferred template counts. In a later analysis, generation probabilities were computed with a VDJ recombination model fitted to out-of-frame rearrangements, and the resulting probabilities were checked against IGoR. In a later analysis, TCR-TCR, TCR-HLA and TCR-CMV co-occurrence was scored with hypergeometric tests, and a repertoire-size bias correction was applied to TCR pairs. A later analysis estimated false discovery rates by permuting HLA or CMV assignments 20 times. A later analysis grouped co-occurring TCRs with DBSCAN, adding TCRdist sequence similarity when clustering within HLA-allele-positive subsets. Repertoires with fewer than 30,000 or more than 120,000 public chains, plus five repertoires with anomalous nucleotide sharing, were excluded from co-occurrence clustering. TCRdb holds this immuneACCESS table with in-frame rearrangements only. Some clones are missing; in checked studies, unresolved V genes explain under half, and the rest has no known cause. V, J and clone size are those of that table, while D and trimming were read from the DNA. This sample has around 190,000 clones in its table, and just under 80% of those were observed once. The ten largest clones capture approximately 2.6% of the sample.

The paper's findings and limits, for the study overall: The authors suggested that the approach could potentially be generalized to other disease states and immunological phenotypes. Assigning TCR associations to individual alleles was difficult when HLA alleles, especially DR and DQ, strongly co-occurred. The study listed 150 to 200 TCR beta chains as associated with cytomegalovirus. Correlated functional status among segregating V segments might reflect linkage disequilibrium, but an unknown experimental factor could not be ruled out. A later analysis reported that several top co-occurrence clusters appeared linked to parvovirus B19, influenza, CMV and Epstein-Barr virus. For the cohort, immune exposure information was limited to CMV serostatus. This cohort had only TCR beta chains sequenced, and the lack of alpha or paired-chain data limited which features could be detected. Approximately 16 rarely observed V segments, including chromosome 9 orphons, were excluded from the earlier analysis of several hundred of the donors because counts were too low. In a later analysis, HLA-associated TCR beta chains were found to be more clonally expanded and to have lower generation probabilities than equally common non-associated chains. A further reported finding was that TCR beta sequences accurately predicted the HLA-A and HLA-B alleles for most subjects in the first cohort. Because some donors lacked HLA typing at each locus, the association tests relied only on the typed subset. A later genetic analysis reported fewer N-insertions in productive TCRs among donors in an Asian-associated ancestry cluster than the roughly 700-donor mean. Cytomegalovirus status was reported to be diagnosed by the classifier with high specificity and sensitivity in both the original and validation cohorts. In an earlier analysis of fewer than 750 of the donors, most TCR beta V segments were observed in productive rearrangements about 90% or about 30% of the time, broadly matching IMGT annotations. A later analysis found that TCR association rates varied across HLA loci, with DRB1 alleles showing the most associated TCRs and HLA-C alleles the fewest. Roughly uniform sequencing depth across donors was assumed in presence/absence analyses, although this assumption may not hold. Most TCR sequences were seen in very few donors, while some public TCRs were found in many individuals. According to a later analysis, most CMV-associated TCR beta chains appeared to be HLA-restricted, and the HLA associations seemed to be driven largely by CMV exposure. Specific HLA alleles were associated with 15,000 to 20,000 TCR beta sequences at a false discovery rate of 0.05 in a later analysis. The 87-base-pair reads could not distinguish some IMGT-functional V segments, including TRBV6-2 and TRBV6-3, so those segments were excluded. A cluster of highly shared sequence variants was judged likely to be a technical artifact of the sequencing pipeline. A few of the identified cytomegalovirus-associated TCR beta chains were confirmed in vitro to be specific for cytomegalovirus antigens. An association between a missense DCLRE1C variant and V-gene and J-gene trimming of TCR beta chains was found in a later genetic analysis and replicated in an independent cohort.

Sequencing was done on a sample of PBMCs. The sequence was collected from a female donor in good health and CMV-seronegative. The rearrangement combines TRBV29-1 with TRBJ1-1; TRBD1 lines up with 9 middle nucleotides. The CDR3 reads CSVEDRQGVVAFF. The sequence in DNA is TGCAGCGTTGAAGATAGACAGGGGGTTGTGGCTTTCTTT.